Listed here are 23 T cell receptor beta chains from one sample, sequenced in a study of cytomegalovirus exposure and HLA in healthy donors (dated by TCRdb to 2016 to 2017). Libraries came from the immunoSEQ multiplex PCR assay. For the multiplex PCR, a mixture combining 60 forward primers for TCR Vbeta segments and 13 reverse primers for TCR Jbeta segments was used. The immuneACCESS repertoire file appears here via TCRdb, limited to in-frame rearrangements. These files lack a portion of the clones; in checked studies, under half of the deficit traces to unresolved V genes, and the cause of the others is not known. For this sample there are over 85,000 clones; over 80% appear just once. The ten largest clones add up to roughly 3.5% of the sample. Sequenced material: PBMCs. The receptors shown here come from a female donor in good health and CMV-seropositive.

The DNA for the CDR3 is TGTGCCTGGAGACTAGCGGGAGCCAACGAGCAGTACTTC. This encodes CAWRLAGANEQYF. The V and J genes are TRBV30 and TRBJ2-7; 11 bases are a match to TRBD2. J was trimmed by 5 bases and V by 3 bases; bases with no gene match: 3. The CDR3 loop spans 13 amino acids. Germline V gene lookup returns CDR1 GTSNPN and CDR2 SVGIG (reference sequence).

V usage is TRBV6-6 and J usage is TRBJ2-1; 9 bases agree with TRBD1. V lost 5 bases, J lost 5 bases, and 7 bases stayed unmatched. CDR1 is MNHNY and CDR2 is SVGAGI in the germline V gene (reference sequence). The CDR3 extends over 15 amino acids. CDR3 residues: CASSTAGTGNNEQFF. The CDR3 coding sequence is TGTGCCAGCAGTACCGCTGGGACAGGGAACAATGAGCAGTTCTTC.

V is TRBV19 and J is TRBJ2-2; D gene uncertain. The V and J ends lost 4 bases and 8 bases respectively, with 11 bases between them. CDR1 is LNHDA, CDR2 SQIVND, per germline (reference sequence). This CDR3 comprises 13 residues. The chain's CDR3 is CASSTIRVGELFF. For the CDR3, the DNA is TGTGCCAGTAGTACTATTCGGGTTGGGGAGCTGTTTTTT.

CDR3 nucleotide sequence: TGTGCCAGCAGCCCAACTAGCTCTAAGGAGACCCAGTACTTC. Translation: CASSPTSSKETQYF. This chain uses TRBV9 with TRBJ2-5, with TRBD2 as a possible D gene (6 bases). The CDR3 loop spans 14 amino acids. The germline gives CDR1 SGDLS, CDR2 YYNGEE. V shed 4 bases and J shed 5 bases, with 15 bases lying between them. Together with reference TRBV9 and TRBJ2-5, the CDR3 gives the full variable domain: DSGVTQTPKHLITATGQRVTLRCSPRSGDLSVYWYQQSLDQGLQFLIQYYNGEERAKGNILERFSAQQFPDLHSELNLSSLELGDSALYFCASSPTSSKETQYFGPGTRLLVL.

The chain links TRBV5-1 to TRBJ2-2; TRBD2 agrees at 8 bases. Germline V gene lookup returns CDR1 SGHRS and CDR2 YFSETQ. With 5 bases clipped from V and 3 bases from J, the junction kept 6 bases outside the gene matches. The CDR3 runs 15 residues. The CDR3 sequence is CASRTGTSDTGELFF. The DNA of the CDR3 is TGCGCCAGCAGGACCGGGACTAGTGACACCGGGGAGCTGTTTTTT.

The chain links TRBV12-5 to TRBJ2-7; 8 positions agree with TRBD1. Germline CDR1 reads LGHNT; CDR2 reads FRNRAP. The CDR3 loop spans 14 amino acids. V shed 4 bases and J 0 bases; nucleotides not matched to a gene: 2. This CDR3 reads CASGWTGSSYEQYF. The CDR3 nucleotides are TGTGCTAGTGGTTGGACAGGGAGCTCCTACGAGCAGTACTTC.

The genes are TRBV4-1 and TRBJ1-1; D perhaps matches TRBD1 (5 bases). The CDR3 has 15 amino acids. CDR1 MGHRA and CDR2 YSYEKL come from the germline V gene. The V and J ends lost 0 bases and 5 bases respectively, with 13 bases between them. CDR3 residues: CASSQDSGIGTEAFF. Here the CDR3 DNA reads TGCGCCAGCAGCCAAGATTCAGGGATTGGGACTGAAGCTTTCTTT.

This CDR3 reads CASSPLGRGGDTGELFF. The DNA for the CDR3 is TGTGCCAGCAGCCCCTTGGGGCGCGGGGGAGACACCGGGGAGCTGTTTTTT. The rearrangement uses TRBV13 and TRBJ2-2, with TRBD2 identical over 7 bases. The junction had 12 bases not matched to a gene; V was cut back by 5 bases and J by 3 bases. Germline-derived CDR1 and CDR2 are PRHDT and FYEKMQ (reference sequence). There are 17 residues in the CDR3.

The chain combines TRBV6-1 with TRBJ1-1, with 7 bases identical to TRBD1. CDR3 size: 14 residues. J was trimmed by 4 bases and V by 7 bases; bases with no gene match: 9. Germline assignment: CDR1 MNHNS and CDR2 SASEGT. CDR3 in amino acids: CASNTGAGRTEAFF. For the CDR3, the DNA is TGTGCCAGCAACACAGGGGCAGGGCGCACTGAAGCTTTCTTT.

This clone was seen more than once but under ten times. The genes are TRBV6-5 and TRBJ1-1; 7 bases map to TRBD1. Looked up from germline, CDR1 is MNHEY and CDR2 is SVGAGI. The CDR3 has 14 residues. V was pared by 9 bases and J by 0 bases, with 7 bases of the junction left unmatched. CDR3 in amino acids: CASFRQGLNTEAFF. DNA for the CDR3: TGTGCCAGTTTCCGACAGGGCTTGAACACTGAAGCTTTCTTT.

There are a few counts of this clone. CDR3: CSVTLGAGQPQHF. CDR3 DNA: TGCAGCGTAACACTGGGGGCGGGTCAGCCCCAGCATTTT. The genes are TRBV29-1 and TRBJ1-5, with D tentatively TRBD1 (6 bases). Germline CDR1 and CDR2: SQVTM and ANQGSEA. CDR3 size: 13 residues. Trimming took 6 bases from V and 6 from J, leaving 15 bases between them.

This clone came up a few times. The genes are TRBV5-4 and TRBJ2-7; 11 bases align to TRBD1. V was clipped by 0 bases and J by 1 base; unmatched bases: 9. CDR1 is SGHNT, CDR2 YYREEE, per germline (reference sequence). The CDR3 runs to 18 residues. CDR3 DNA: TGTGCCAGCAGCTTGGGACTGACCGGGACAGGGGGTTCCTACGAGCAGTACTTC. It encodes CASSLGLTGTGGSYEQYF.

This clone has a handful of counts. CDR3 nucleotide sequence: TGCGCCAGCAGCCAAATAAGACTGACAGGGAACACCGGGGAGCTGTTTTTT. It encodes CASSQIRLTGNTGELFF. The chain combines TRBV4-1 with TRBJ2-2; tentative D call: TRBD1 (6 bases). V lost 2 bases and J lost 1, with 14 bases in between. CDR3 size: 17 residues. Germline-derived CDR1 and CDR2 are MGHRA and YSYEKL.

V is TRBV27 and J is TRBJ1-5; weak D call: TRBD1 (6 bases). The CDR3 contains 14 residues. Per germline, CDR1 MNHEY and CDR2 SMNVEV (reference sequence). Between the trimmed V and J ends, which lost 6 bases and 8 bases, there was a span of 17 bases. CDR3 sequence: CASRPTGIGKPQHF. CDR3 coding DNA: TGTGCCAGCAGACCTACAGGGATAGGTAAGCCCCAGCATTTT.

The chain links TRBV2 to TRBJ2-7; D is possibly TRBD1 (7 bases). CDR1 is SNHLY, CDR2 FYNNEI, per germline. This CDR3 has 15 amino acids. V lost 7 bases and J lost 2, with 18 bases in between. CDR3 sequence: CASKRWQGGPYEQYF. In DNA, the CDR3 is TGTGCCAGCAAGAGGTGGCAGGGGGGCCCCTACGAGCAGTACTTC.

This sequence joins TRBV15 and TRBJ1-2; no clear D gene. Trimming took 4 bases from V and 3 from J, leaving 15 bases between them. The CDR3 runs to 15 residues. Germline values: CDR1 LNHNV, CDR2 YYDKDF (reference sequence). In nucleotides, the CDR3 is TGTGCCACCAGCACTGGGCAGGTTGGCGACTATGGCTACACCTTC. Its translation: CATSTGQVGDYGYTF.

The chain links TRBV5-6 to TRBJ1-4; D is undetermined. V was trimmed by 0 bases and J by 7 bases, leaving 7 bases between them. CDR1 is SGHDT and CDR2 is YYEEEE in the germline V gene. CDR3 length: 13 residues. CDR3 loop: CASSLARGEKLFF. CDR3 bases: TGTGCCAGCAGCTTGGCCCGAGGTGAAAAACTGTTTTTT.

The chain combines TRBV4-2 with TRBJ1-4; TRBD1 agrees at 9 bases. The V segment lost 5 bases and the J segment 0 bases; nucleotides outside the gene matches: 10. CDR3 length equals 18 residues. Germline V gene data show CDR1 as LGHNA and CDR2 as YNFKEQ. CDR3 nucleotide sequence: TGTGCCAGCAGCTTGAGGACAGGGGTGGGTTCAACTAATGAAAAACTGTTTTTT. It is translated as CASSLRTGVGSTNEKLFF.

The chain joins TRBV6-1 to TRBJ1-2; D may be TRBD1 (5 bases). The CDR3 loop spans 14 amino acids. V lost 6 bases, J lost 5 bases, and 16 bases lay in between. Germline V CDR1 and CDR2: MNHNS, SASEGT. The CDR3 DNA reads as TGTGCCAGCAGCAACAGGTCAATTCGGTATGGCTACACCTTC. Amino acid sequence: CASSNRSIRYGYTF.

This sequence joins TRBV19 and TRBJ1-1, with a possible D match to TRBD1 (5 bases). The CDR3 has 15 amino acids. V gave up 1 base and J gave up 2 bases, with 11 bases separating them. Germline CDR1 LNHDA, CDR2 SQIVND (reference sequence). DNA of the CDR3: TGTGCCAGTAGTATAGGGGGCGCCTCTAACACTGAAGCTTTCTTT. Residues: CASSIGGASNTEAFF.

V usage is TRBV5-1 and J usage is TRBJ2-3, with 10 bases aligning to TRBD1. CDR1 is SGHRS, CDR2 YFSETQ, per germline. After removal of 0 bases from V and 4 bases from J, the junction contained 2 bases not matched to a gene. The CDR3 sequence is 15 residues long. CDR3 protein: CASSLGDRGADTQYF. The CDR3 region has the DNA TGCGCCAGCAGCTTGGGGGACAGGGGAGCAGATACGCAGTATTTT.

This chain uses TRBV29-1 with TRBJ2-3, with 8 bases aligning to TRBD2. Germline V gives CDR1 SQVTM, CDR2 ANQGSEA. The junction had 2 bases not matched to a gene; V was cut back by 0 bases and J by 3 bases. CDR3 length: 14 amino acids. CDR3 protein: CSVEDREGTDTQYF. Written as DNA, the CDR3 is TGCAGCGTTGAAGATCGGGAGGGAACAGATACGCAGTATTTT.

This rearrangement joins TRBV6-5 to TRBJ1-2; D ambiguous. Germline loops: CDR1 MNHEY, CDR2 SVGAGI. This CDR3 spans 15 amino acids. The V end lost 0 bases, the J end lost 5 bases, and 13 bases lay between the germline ends. This CDR3 is CASSYSESTVYGYTF. DNA for the CDR3: TGTGCCAGCAGTTACTCGGAGTCTACCGTATATGGCTACACCTTC.